This passage covers 30 T cell receptor beta chains from one sample sequenced in a study of blood T cell repertoires in COVID-19 (dated by TCRdb to 2020 to 2022). The method behind the library was the immunoSEQ multiplex PCR assay. TCRdb mirrors the immuneACCESS table, restricted to in-frame sequences. Some clones are absent from its copies; in checked studies, under half trace to an unresolved V gene, and the reason for the others is unknown. The sample data list 80,000 to 100,000 clones, and roughly nine tenths of these were observed just once. The ten largest clones take up more than 1.5% of the sample. Material: peripheral blood. These receptors came from a human donor with active COVID-19. The donor label of this sample is uncertain.

The genes are TRBV5-1 and TRBJ2-3; D ambiguous. This CDR3 region has 17 residues. CDR1 and CDR2 from the germline V gene are SGHRS and YFSETQ. Trimming took 0 bases from V and 2 from J, leaving 16 bases between them. The CDR3 nucleotides are TGCGCCAGCAGCTTGGCCGGGTGGTCAGCTATCACAGATACGCAGTATTTT. Its protein product is CASSLAGWSAITDTQYF.

This clone was seen more than once but under ten times. The rearrangement uses TRBV4-1 and TRBJ1-6; 8 positions agree with TRBD1. Per germline, CDR1 MGHRA and CDR2 YSYEKL. This CDR3 has 15 residues. Germline trimming cut 1 base from V and 7 bases from J; bases unmatched to any gene: 3. The CDR3 DNA follows: TGCGCCAGCAGCCAAGTGGACAGGGAAAATTCACCCCTCCACTTT. Its protein product is CASSQVDRENSPLHF.

The rearrangement uses TRBV2 and TRBJ1-1; a weak D match, TRBD1 (6 bases). This CDR3 region has 14 residues. Trimming took off 5 bases at V and 3 bases at J, with 13 bases between the two ends. The germline CDR1 and CDR2 sequences are SNHLY and FYNNEI. The CDR3 nucleotides are TGTGCCAGCAGTTGGGGGGGGCGGGACACTGAAGCTTTCTTT. It encodes CASSWGGRDTEAFF.

The J gene is TRBJ2-1, the V gene TRBV7-3; possibly TRBD1 for D (5 bases). The V gene lost 1 base and the J gene lost 7 bases, with 20 bases spanning the gap. The CDR3 contains 17 residues. Germline V gene lookup returns CDR1 SGHTA and CDR2 FQGTGA. CDR3 bases: TGTGCCAGCAGCTTAAATCACCCTACCCCCCGACAGAATGAGCAGTTCTTC. Protein: CASSLNHPTPRQNEQFF.

This rearrangement joins TRBV11-1 to TRBJ2-2; D possibly corresponds to TRBD1 (6 bases). V was trimmed by 5 bases and J by 1 base, leaving 8 bases between them. Germline V gene sequence: CDR1 SGHAT, CDR2 FQDESV (reference sequence). This CDR3 region has 14 residues. CDR3 loop: CASSLQGNTGELFF. The CDR3 DNA reads TGTGCCAGCAGCCTACAGGGGAACACCGGGGAGCTGTTTTTT.

The rearrangement joins TRBV7-2 to TRBJ1-4; D perhaps matches TRBD1 (5 bases). There are 14 residues in the CDR3. Germline values: CDR1 SGHTA, CDR2 FQGNSA. V was cut by 5 bases and J by 0 bases, with 7 bases left in between. CDR3 in DNA: TGTGCCAGCAGCCTACAGGCAACTAATGAAAAACTGTTTTTT. Residues: CASSLQATNEKLFF.

This clone was seen only a few times. This chain links TRBV6-6 with TRBJ1-2; D is uncertain. The CDR3 consists of 14 residues. Germline V gives CDR1 MNHNY, CDR2 SVGAGI (reference sequence). V was trimmed by 5 bases and J by 0 bases, leaving 10 bases between them. The CDR3 DNA reads TGTGCCAGCAGTACCGATGGGCCTAACTATGGCTACACCTTC. Translated: CASSTDGPNYGYTF.

The chain couples TRBV11-3 to TRBJ2-7, with TRBD1 identical over 8 bases. Germline V CDR1 and CDR2: SGHNT, YENEEA. V dropped 5 bases and J dropped 0; count of bases not matched to a gene: 9. The CDR3 is 16 amino acids. The CDR3 DNA follows: TGTGCCAGCAGCCTGACCGGGACAGGTAGCTCCTACGAGCAGTACTTC. Its translation is CASSLTGTGSSYEQYF.

The chain carries TRBV7-8 and TRBJ1-2, with unresolved D. Looked up from germline, CDR1 is SGHVS and CDR2 is FQNEAQ. The CDR3 has 17 residues. Trimming took off 0 bases at V and 1 base at J, with 15 bases between the two ends. CDR3: CASSLAFGGLNNYGYTF. The CDR3 DNA reads TGTGCCAGCAGCTTAGCGTTTGGCGGATTGAATAACTATGGCTACACCTTC.

This chain links TRBV5-5 with TRBJ1-3, with D maybe TRBD1 (6 bases). Germline-derived CDR1 and CDR2 are SGHKS and YYEKEE (reference sequence). This CDR3 comprises 17 residues. V was trimmed by 0 bases and J by 2 bases, leaving 15 bases between them. CDR3 sequence: CASSLVRGKGPGNTIYF. The CDR3 coding sequence is TGTGCCAGCAGCTTGGTTAGGGGGAAAGGCCCTGGAAACACCATATATTTT.

V gene TRBV27 combines with J gene TRBJ1-6; 7 nucleotides match TRBD1. This CDR3 has 15 amino acids. Trimming removed 3 bases from V and 9 bases from J; junction bases left unmatched: 8. Germline assignment: CDR1 MNHEY and CDR2 SMNVEV (reference sequence). For the CDR3, the DNA is TGTGCCAGCAGTTTCGACAGGGACAAAGGTTCACCCCTCCACTTT. This sequence encodes CASSFDRDKGSPLHF.

This chain connects TRBV20-1 to TRBJ1-1; D gene unclear. V was cut by 6 bases and J by 1 base, with 6 bases left in between. Germline V gives CDR1 DFQATT, CDR2 SNEGSKA (reference sequence). The CDR3 consists of 11 residues. DNA for the CDR3: TGCAGTGCCTTGGCGAACACTGAAGCTTTCTTT. Translation: CSALANTEAFF.

This chain connects TRBV4-1 to TRBJ2-1; weak D call: TRBD2 (5 bases). The CDR3 covers 15 residues. The V and J ends lost 0 bases and 5 bases respectively, with 11 bases between them. Per germline, CDR1 MGHRA and CDR2 YSYEKL. CDR3 nucleotides: TGCGCCAGCAGCCAAGATTGGGGAGCGAACAATGAGCAGTTCTTC. Translating it yields CASSQDWGANNEQFF.

The chain carries TRBV19 and TRBJ2-5, with D possibly TRBD1 on 6 matching bases. Trimming removed 7 bases at V and 2 bases at J, with 11 bases between. This CDR3 is built from 13 residues. CDR1 and CDR2 from the germline V gene are LNHDA and SQIVND (reference sequence). CDR3 in amino acids: CASNGQGQETQYF. The DNA of the CDR3 is TGTGCCAGTAATGGGCAGGGGCAAGAGACCCAGTACTTC.

V is TRBV7-2 and J is TRBJ2-7; D unclear. The V end lost 1 base, the J end lost 3 bases, and 10 bases lay between the germline ends. The CDR3 covers 14 residues. CDR1 is SGHTA and CDR2 is FQGNSA in the germline V gene. Here the CDR3 reads CASSLEYKDYEQYF. In DNA, the CDR3 is TGTGCCAGCAGCTTAGAATACAAAGACTACGAGCAGTACTTC.

This clone was recorded a few times. The chain recombines TRBV2 with TRBJ2-7; D is unresolved. V was pared by 7 bases and J by 3 bases, with 22 bases between. The CDR3 runs 16 residues. From germline, CDR1 is SNHLY and CDR2 FYNNEI. CDR3 sequence: CASIPTSGSTDYEQYF. The CDR3 DNA is TGTGCCAGCATCCCCACATCGGGTTCCACGGACTACGAGCAGTACTTC.

The chain combines TRBV12-3 or TRBV12-4 with TRBJ1-4, with unresolved D. This CDR3 comprises 12 residues. With 2 bases removed from V and 7 bases from J, the gap between germline ends came to 5 bases. CDR3 in amino acids: CASSLIGEKLFF. The CDR3 DNA reads as TGTGCCAGCAGTTTAATCGGTGAAAAACTGTTTTTT.

The V gene is TRBV5-3, the J gene TRBJ1-2; D not certain. TRBV5-3 is placed among ORFs of uncertain function. The CDR3 is 12 amino acids. V was cut by 9 bases and J by 4 bases, with 13 bases left in between. The CDR3 loop reads CANAEGLYGYTF. CDR3 coding DNA: TGTGCCAATGCTGAGGGTCTCTATGGCTACACCTTC.

V is TRBV11-2 and J is TRBJ2-7; the match to TRBD1 covers 8 bases. This CDR3 is 18 amino acids long. CDR1 is SGHAT and CDR2 is FQNNGV in the germline V gene. The J segment lost 3 bases and the V segment lost 5 bases, leaving 18 bases of the junction unmatched. CDR3: CASSLNPDLGQGIYEQYF. The CDR3 DNA is TGTGCCAGCAGCCTGAACCCCGACCTAGGACAGGGTATCTACGAGCAGTACTTC.

This clone came up once. This chain uses TRBV28 with TRBJ2-7; 11 nucleotides align to TRBD1. The V segment lost 4 bases and the J segment 6 bases; nucleotides outside the gene matches: 2. Germline lookup yields CDR1 MDHEN and CDR2 SYDVKM. CDR3 size: 13 residues. CDR3 sequence (DNA): TGTGCCAGCAGTTCGGGACAGGGGGTCGAGCAGTACTTC. Protein: CASSSGQGVEQYF.

The count of this clone is one. The J gene is TRBJ1-4, the V gene TRBV19, with D unresolved. The CDR3 has 14 residues. CDR1 and CDR2 (germline): LNHDA, SQIVND (reference sequence). V lost 3 bases and J 5 bases, leaving 10 bases between the germline ends. This chain's CDR3 is CASSMVQLNEKLFF. CDR3 sequence (DNA): TGTGCCAGTAGTATGGTGCAACTAAATGAAAAACTGTTTTTT.

This chain joins TRBV6-4 and TRBJ1-1; D might be TRBD1 (6 bases). This CDR3 spans 16 amino acids. Trimming took off 0 bases at V and 4 bases at J, with 15 bases between the two ends. Germline V gene sequence: CDR1 MRHNA, CDR2 SNTAGT. CDR3 nucleotides: TGTGCCAGCAGTGACTCGGCCGGGGGGGGCGGCACTGAAGCTTTCTTT. Translation gives CASSDSAGGGGTEAFF.

V usage is TRBV12-5 and J usage is TRBJ2-5; no clear D gene. V gave up 0 bases and J gave up 5 bases, with 13 bases separating them. The germline V gene encodes CDR1 LGHNT and CDR2 FRNRAP. CDR3 length: 15 residues. In DNA, the CDR3 is TGTGCTAGTGGTTTGGTAATCGAGGAAAGGGAGACCCAGTACTTC. Amino acids: CASGLVIEERETQYF.

The chain carries TRBV28 and TRBJ2-4; the D gene is possibly TRBD1 (6 bases). This CDR3 region has 16 residues. Per the germline V gene, CDR1 is MDHEN and CDR2 is SYDVKM. Trimming stripped 1 base from V and 2 bases from J, with 12 bases between. The CDR3 DNA reads TGTGCCAGCAGTTTATTGTCCACAGGGCCCAAAAACATTCAGTACTTC. Translating it yields CASSLLSTGPKNIQYF.

The rearrangement joins TRBV6-5 to TRBJ2-7; 7 bases are a match to TRBD2. Germline V gene data show CDR1 as MNHEY and CDR2 as SVGAGI. The CDR3 extends over 13 amino acids. V lost 6 bases and J lost 2; bases outside the gene matches: 4. CDR3 DNA sequence: TGTGCCAGCAGCAGTCGGGGGGCCTACGAGCAGTACTTC. Amino acids: CASSSRGAYEQYF.

This clone appeared once. The rearrangement joins TRBV27 to TRBJ2-3; D uncertain. Germline CDR1 reads MNHEY; CDR2 reads SMNVEV (reference sequence). V was cut by 7 bases and J by 1 base, with 18 bases left in between. This CDR3 region has 16 residues. Written as DNA, the CDR3 is TGTGCCAGCACCCTTACCGGGTACGCGGGCACAGATACGCAGTATTTT. Amino acid sequence: CASTLTGYAGTDTQYF.

This clone has more than one count but fewer than ten. The chain combines TRBV5-1 with TRBJ1-6, with D tentatively TRBD1 (5 bases). V was clipped by 4 bases and J by 0 bases, with 11 bases between them. The germline gives CDR1 SGHRS, CDR2 YFSETQ. There are 16 residues in the CDR3. CDR3 loop: CASSLGGSSYNSPLHF. DNA for the CDR3: TGCGCCAGCAGCCTCGGGGGTAGCTCCTATAATTCACCCCTCCACTTT.

V and J are TRBV24-1 and TRBJ1-6; unclear D gene. V lost 1 base and J lost 5, with 8 bases in between. Germline V gene sequence: CDR1 KGHDR, CDR2 SFDVKD. The CDR3 spans 15 residues. CDR3 sequence: CATSDFSGHNSPLHF. Written as DNA, the CDR3 is TGTGCCACCAGTGATTTTTCGGGTCATAATTCACCCCTCCACTTT.

V gene TRBV29-1 combines with J gene TRBJ2-2; D may be TRBD2 (6 bases). Trimming pared 7 bases from V and 5 bases from J, leaving 8 bases between. Germline V gives CDR1 SQVTM, CDR2 ANQGSEA. The CDR3 covers 11 residues. In nucleotides, the CDR3 is TGCAGCGCGGCGGGGACCGGGGAGCTGTTTTTT. Protein sequence: CSAAGTGELFF.

V usage is TRBV6-6 and J usage is TRBJ1-6, with TRBD1 matching 7 bases. There are 15 residues in the CDR3. Germline values: CDR1 MNHNY, CDR2 SVGAGI (reference sequence). Trimming removed 5 bases from V and 10 bases from J; junction bases left unmatched: 11. The CDR3 region is CASSLTTGVRSPLHF. The CDR3 DNA is TGTGCCAGCAGTCTAACAACAGGGGTGAGGTCACCCCTCCACTTT.